The source of this TCR beta chain is a study of blood T cells in healthy people across ages (dated by TCRdb to the mid-2010s). Looking at the study overall: In model experiments, roughly one uniquely barcoded TCR beta cDNA molecule per two T cells was captured by template switching. Age-related changes in TCR beta repertoire diversity were measured in the study by deep sequencing normalized with unique cDNA molecular identifiers. Four age groups were formed from the donors: young (average roughly 15 years), middle-aged (approximately 40), aged (approximately 60) and long-lived (less than 85). To avoid experimental bias, donors of different ages were distributed randomly across sequencing lanes. The study analyzed two additional independent replicas of 1 million unique cDNA reads from the same blood draw for two donors, one aged 18 to 30 and one aged 80 or older.

What the research found in general, with its limitations: Compared with the aged group, more naive CD4+ T cells, fewer expanded clones and increased TCR diversity were shown by the long-lived group, suggesting age selection. A strong correlation was found between observed TCR beta diversity and the percentage of naive T cells measured by flow cytometry. Since profiling was done on bulk unsorted PBMCs, naive and antigen-experienced compartments could not be conclusively compared. The CMV infection status of donors was not known, potentially confounding age-related changes in expanded clonotypes. Estimates of total diversity from one million sequenced T cells were regarded as lower bounds and underestimates. Observed TCR beta diversity per million T cells fell roughly linearly with age, and a significant reduction was already apparent by age roughly 40.

Counted from cysteine to phenylalanine, this CDR3 has 15 amino acids. The kept DNA is CDR3 alone, 45 bases in frame from the first base. The germline V gene gives CDR1 as LGHNA and CDR2 as YSLEER. V is clipped by 1 base and J by 0 bases, and the sequence between their germline boundaries is 9 bases long. The donors were roughly 40 Caucasian individuals from Russia, aged roughly 6 to 100 years, who were systemically healthy. Around 10 milliliters of peripheral blood were collected from each donor into EDTA-treated Vacutainer tubes. PBMCs were isolated by Ficoll-Paque density-gradient centrifugation, with at least 6.5 million obtained per sample. Trizol reagent was used to extract total RNA from the PBMCs, yielding at least 5 micrograms per sample. For every donor, flow cytometry on a PBMC aliquot measured the percentage of naive CD45RAhigh/CD27high T cells. This clonotype has only a few counts. Its recognized antigen is unknown. No much larger clone is present one base from it, and per-base qualities are unavailable.

The protocol used for the library was 5' RACE. The sequencer was an Illumina HiSeq 2500. A second PCR of 7 to 11 cycles was performed with a sample-barcoded 5' primer and a J-beta primer mix. Each TCR beta cDNA molecule received a unique molecular identifier from a template-switch 5' adaptor carrying 12 random nucleotides. Each sample yielded at least 2.5 million CDR3-containing paired-end reads. First-strand cDNA synthesis was performed from all RNA using the Mint cDNA synthesis kit, with priming by a TRBC-specific oligonucleotide. After uracil-DNA glycosylase treatment, a first 18-cycle PCR used universal primers M1SS and BC2_uni_R on all cDNA. The source study handled its data this way. For normalization, 1 million high-quality reads were randomly selected from each sample, with every read carrying a distinct molecular identifier. Reads sharing molecular identifiers were discarded rather than binned into consensus sequences. CDR3 identification, clonotype clustering and error correction used MiTCR with a Q25 quality threshold and the strictest error-elimination algorithm. A nonparametric unseen species model with Euler transformation was used to estimate lower-bound total TCR beta diversity. TCRdb's own reprocessing of the public reads used fastp at Q25 and MiXCR and kept productive beta chains. Each CDR3 protein appears once, grouped with its most common genes and DNA. What appears here as the V and J calls and clone size reflects TCRdb's work, not the paper's. The table for this sample lists 1.4 million or so distinct CDR3 sequences; 40% to 45% of them were counted only once. Around 4% of the sample is taken by the ten largest.

The sequencing sample was made of blood. The origin of this receptor is a woman between 18 and 29 years old in good health. The chain links TRBV4-3 with TRBJ1-1, with no reliable assignment of the D segment. The CDR3 amino acid sequence is: CASSQADSMNTEAFF. The DNA sequence follows: TGCGCCAGCAGCCAAGCCGACTCCATGAACACTGAAGCTTTCTTT.